These 14 T cell receptor beta chains came from one sample sequenced in a study of cytomegalovirus exposure and HLA in healthy donors. Primers: 60 Vbeta forward and 13 Jbeta reverse. Clones were read by immunoSEQ multiplex PCR, and TCRdb kept only the in-frame ones, dropping some. The sample has about 120,000 clones, over 75% seen once. The sample taken for sequencing was PBMCs. The source is a man aged 18 to 29 in good health and CMV-seropositive.

The chain joins TRBV6-1 to TRBJ1-2; 7 nucleotides agree with TRBD1. CDR3 length: 14 residues. Unmatched junction bases numbered 5, after V lost 2 bases and J lost 5 bases. Germline V gives CDR1 MNHNS, CDR2 SASEGT. In nucleotides, the CDR3 is TGTGCCAGCAGTGAACGACAGGGACTTTATGGCTACACCTTC. This sequence encodes CASSERQGLYGYTF.

This chain uses TRBV5-1 with TRBJ1-1; D is uncertain. V dropped 1 base and J dropped 1 base, with 8 bases sitting between them. Germline CDR1 is SGHRS and CDR2 is YFSETQ. The CDR3 has 14 amino acids. DNA for the CDR3: TGCGCCAGCAGCTTGAGAGGGCAGAACACTGAAGCTTTCTTT. The encoded protein is CASSLRGQNTEAFF.

The V call is TRBV5-1, the J call TRBJ1-1; perhaps TRBD1 as D (6 bases). The CDR3 consists of 16 residues. Germline V lookup: CDR1 SGHRS, CDR2 YFSETQ. Deletions cut 0 bases from V and 0 bases from J, with 12 bases between. CDR3 bases: TGCGCCAGCAGCTTGGGTCAGGGGCGCATGAACACTGAAGCTTTCTTT. It translates to CASSLGQGRMNTEAFF.

The chain uses TRBV27 and TRBJ1-2; D is uncertain. The CDR3 sequence is 18 residues long. Germline CDR1 is MNHEY and CDR2 is SMNVEV (reference sequence). V lost 0 bases and J 3 bases, leaving 20 bases between the germline ends. The CDR3 loop reads CASSLSGWVRSADYGYTF. The CDR3 DNA reads TGTGCCAGCAGTTTATCGGGTTGGGTCCGATCCGCGGACTATGGCTACACCTTC.

This chain connects TRBV2 to TRBJ1-4; D is perhaps TRBD1 (5 bases). Germline-derived CDR1 and CDR2 are SNHLY and FYNNEI. CDR3 length equals 14 residues. The V gene lost 6 bases and the J gene lost 6 bases, with 14 bases spanning the gap. The CDR3 loop is CASSSGLTDEKLFF. The CDR3 DNA reads TGTGCCAGCAGCTCGGGACTGACGGATGAAAAACTGTTTTTT.

The V call is TRBV6-1, the J call TRBJ2-7, with TRBD1 matching over 7 bases. Unmatched junction bases numbered 3, after V lost 1 base and J lost 9 bases. In germline, CDR1 is MNHNS, CDR2 SASEGT. This CDR3 contains 12 residues. The DNA for the CDR3 is TGTGCCAGCAGTGAAGGCAGGGGGTGGCAGTACTTC. Amino acids: CASSEGRGWQYF.

The chain employs TRBV6-1 and TRBJ1-5, with 9 bases fitting TRBD1. The CDR3 covers 15 residues. V gave up 4 bases and J gave up 6 bases; unmatched junction bases: 7. In germline, CDR1 is MNHNS, CDR2 SASEGT. As DNA, the CDR3 is TGTGCCAGCAGTGGGGGACAGGGCAAGGGTCAGCCCCAGCATTTT. This codes for CASSGGQGKGQPQHF.

The chain has TRBV11-3 and TRBJ1-6; 8 bases map to TRBD1. Germline V gene data show CDR1 as SGHNT and CDR2 as YENEEA. The CDR3 has 17 amino acids. With 5 bases clipped from V and 0 bases from J, the junction kept 6 bases outside the gene matches. The CDR3, as DNA: TGTGCCAGCAGCCCTCGGGACAGGAGCTCCTATAATTCACCCCTCCACTTT. Translated: CASSPRDRSSYNSPLHF.

J is TRBJ2-5 and V is TRBV28; 7 bases are a match to TRBD1. This CDR3 spans 13 amino acids. The germline V gene has CDR1 MDHEN and CDR2 SYDVKM. With V trimmed by 4 bases and J by 3 bases, 2 bases remained unmatched. The CDR3 DNA reads as TGTGCCAGCAGTTCGGGACAGAAAGAGACCCAGTACTTC. Encoded protein: CASSSGQKETQYF.

This chain connects TRBV4-1 to TRBJ1-5, with D maybe TRBD1 (5 bases). The length of the CDR3 is 16 residues. Trimming took 0 bases from V and 5 from J, leaving 14 bases between them. The V gene's germline CDR1 is MGHRA and CDR2 YSYEKL. CDR3 sequence reads: CASSQEVGGGDQPQHF. The CDR3 nucleotides read TGCGCCAGCAGCCAAGAAGTTGGGGGAGGCGATCAGCCCCAGCATTTT.

This chain links TRBV27 with TRBJ2-3; perhaps TRBD2 as D (6 bases). Trimming removed 1 base at V and 5 bases at J, with 13 bases between. The CDR3 is made up of 15 amino acids. The germline gives CDR1 MNHEY, CDR2 SMNVEV (reference sequence). The CDR3: CASSLFSGHLDTQYF. DNA of the CDR3: TGTGCCAGCAGTTTATTTAGCGGACATTTAGATACGCAGTATTTT.

This sequence joins TRBV7-9 and TRBJ2-1; TRBD2 matches 12 bases. The CDR3 has 15 residues. V gave up 5 bases and J gave up 6 bases; unmatched junction bases: 5. The V gene's germline CDR1 is SEHNR and CDR2 FQNEAQ (reference sequence). The CDR3 sequence: CASSELAGGPNEQFF. The CDR3, as DNA: TGTGCCAGCAGCGAACTAGCGGGGGGTCCCAATGAGCAGTTCTTC.

The chain links TRBV6-1 to TRBJ1-1; the D is unclear. Trimming removed 0 bases at V and 14 bases at J, with 10 bases between. Germline CDR1 and CDR2: MNHNS and SASEGT. The CDR3 extends over 11 amino acids. The CDR3 region is CASSEALLGFF. CDR3 bases: TGTGCCAGCAGTGAAGCGCTGCTGGGCTTCTTT.

V gene TRBV6-1 combines with J gene TRBJ2-5, with 7 bases matching TRBD1. Losses at the gene ends were 4 bases for V and 6 bases for J; bases not matched to a gene: 5. The CDR3 loop spans 13 amino acids. Germline CDR1 is MNHNS and CDR2 is SASEGT. Here the CDR3 reads CASSVGGAKTQYF. The CDR3 DNA follows: TGTGCCAGCAGTGTAGGGGGCGCAAAGACCCAGTACTTC.